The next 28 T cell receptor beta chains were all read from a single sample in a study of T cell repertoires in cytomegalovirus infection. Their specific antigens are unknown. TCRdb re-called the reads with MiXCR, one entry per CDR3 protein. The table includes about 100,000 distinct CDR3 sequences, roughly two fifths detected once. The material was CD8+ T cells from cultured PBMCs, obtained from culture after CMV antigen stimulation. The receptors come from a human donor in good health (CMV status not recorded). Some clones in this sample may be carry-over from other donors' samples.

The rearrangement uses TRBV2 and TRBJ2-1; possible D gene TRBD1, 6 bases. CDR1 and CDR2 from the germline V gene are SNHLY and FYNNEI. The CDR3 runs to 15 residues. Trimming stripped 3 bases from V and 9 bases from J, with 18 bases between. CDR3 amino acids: CASSDGVRGIREQFF. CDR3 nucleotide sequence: TGTGCCAGCAGTGATGGTGTCAGGGGAATCCGTGAGCAGTTCTTC.

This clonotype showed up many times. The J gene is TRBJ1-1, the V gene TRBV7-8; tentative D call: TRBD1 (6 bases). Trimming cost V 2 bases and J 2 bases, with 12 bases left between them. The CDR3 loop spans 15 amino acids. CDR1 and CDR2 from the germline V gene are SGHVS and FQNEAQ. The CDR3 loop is CASSLQGTINTEAFF. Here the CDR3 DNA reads TGTGCCAGCAGCTTACAGGGGACAATCAACACTGAAGCTTTCTTT. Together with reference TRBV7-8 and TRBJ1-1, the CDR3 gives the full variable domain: GAGVSQSPRYKVAKRGQDVALRCDPISGHVSLFWYQQALGQGPEFLTYFQNEAQLDKSGLPSDRFFAERPEGSVSTLKIQRTQQEDSAVYLCASSLQGTINTEAFFGQGTRLTVV.

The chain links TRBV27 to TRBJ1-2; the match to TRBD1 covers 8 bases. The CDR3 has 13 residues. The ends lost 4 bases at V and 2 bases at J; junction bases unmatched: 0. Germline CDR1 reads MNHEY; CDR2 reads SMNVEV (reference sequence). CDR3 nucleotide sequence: TGTGCCAGCAGTTGGACAGGGAACTATGGCTACACCTTC. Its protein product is CASSWTGNYGYTF.

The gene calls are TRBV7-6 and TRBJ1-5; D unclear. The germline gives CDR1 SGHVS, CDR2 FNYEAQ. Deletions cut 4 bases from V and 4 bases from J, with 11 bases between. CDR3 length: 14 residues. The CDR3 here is CASSSHLANQPQHF. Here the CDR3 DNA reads TGTGCCAGCAGCTCCCACCTGGCGAATCAGCCCCAGCATTTT.

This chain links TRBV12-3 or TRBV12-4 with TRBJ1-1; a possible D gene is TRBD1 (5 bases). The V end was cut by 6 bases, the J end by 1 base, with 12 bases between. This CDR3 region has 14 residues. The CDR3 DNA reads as TGTGCCAGCAGCTCAGGGCTGGCGAACACTGAAGCTTTCTTT. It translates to CASSSGLANTEAFF.

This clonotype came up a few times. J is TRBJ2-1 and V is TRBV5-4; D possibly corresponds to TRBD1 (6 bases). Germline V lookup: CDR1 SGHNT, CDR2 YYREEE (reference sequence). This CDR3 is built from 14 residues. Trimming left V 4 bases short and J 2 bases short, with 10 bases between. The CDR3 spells CASSLGQPYNEQFF. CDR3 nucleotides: TGTGCCAGCAGCCTGGGACAACCCTACAATGAGCAGTTCTTC.

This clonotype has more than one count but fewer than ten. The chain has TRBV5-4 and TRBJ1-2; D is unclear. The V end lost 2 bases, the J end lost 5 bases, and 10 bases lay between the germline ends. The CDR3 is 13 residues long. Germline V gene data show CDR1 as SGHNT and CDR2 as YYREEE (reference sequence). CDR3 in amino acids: CASSLWQTYGYTF. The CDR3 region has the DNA TGTGCCAGCAGCTTATGGCAGACTTATGGCTACACCTTC.

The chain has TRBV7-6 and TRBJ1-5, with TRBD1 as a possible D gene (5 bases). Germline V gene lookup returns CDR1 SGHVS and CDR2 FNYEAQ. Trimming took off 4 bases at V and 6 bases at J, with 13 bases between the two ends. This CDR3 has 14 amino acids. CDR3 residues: CASSSGGVGQPQHF. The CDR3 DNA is TGTGCCAGCAGCTCGGGGGGGGTTGGTCAGCCCCAGCATTTT.

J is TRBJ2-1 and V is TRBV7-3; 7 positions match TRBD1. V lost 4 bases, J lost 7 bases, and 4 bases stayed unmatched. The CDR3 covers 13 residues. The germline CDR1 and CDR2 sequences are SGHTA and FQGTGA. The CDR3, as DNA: TGTGCCAGCAGCTCCGGGACAGTGAATGAGCAGTTCTTC. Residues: CASSSGTVNEQFF.

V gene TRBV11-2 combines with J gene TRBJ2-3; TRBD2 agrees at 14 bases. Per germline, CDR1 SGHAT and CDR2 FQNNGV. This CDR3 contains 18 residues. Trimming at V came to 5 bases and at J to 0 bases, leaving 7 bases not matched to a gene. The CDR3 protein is CASSLPGLAGASTDTQYF. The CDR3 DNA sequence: TGTGCCAGCAGCCTCCCGGGACTAGCGGGGGCTAGCACAGATACGCAGTATTTT.

The CDR3 region is CASSYSRPSNEQFF. CDR3 DNA: TGTGCCAGCAGTTACTCCAGACCCAGCAATGAGCAGTTCTTC. The V call is TRBV6-5, the J call TRBJ2-1; D remains ambiguous. The CDR3 length is 14 residues. CDR1 is MNHEY, CDR2 SVGAGI, per germline. The germline V and J ends were trimmed by 0 bases and 6 bases, with 9 bases remaining between them.

DNA for the CDR3: TGTGCCCGATCGTCAGTTTCGGAACCAATGAACACTGAAGCTTTCTTT. Protein sequence: CARSSVSEPMNTEAFF. The chain couples TRBV27 to TRBJ1-1; D remains ambiguous. Germline values: CDR1 MNHEY, CDR2 SMNVEV (reference sequence). Trimming stripped 11 bases from V and 0 bases from J, with 22 bases between. The CDR3 sequence is 16 residues long.

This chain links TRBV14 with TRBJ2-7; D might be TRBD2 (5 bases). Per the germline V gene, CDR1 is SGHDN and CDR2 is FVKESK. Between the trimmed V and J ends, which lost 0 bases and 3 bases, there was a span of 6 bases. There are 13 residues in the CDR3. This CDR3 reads CASSQDDYYEQYF. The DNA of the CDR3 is TGTGCCAGCAGCCAAGATGACTACTACGAGCAGTACTTC.

CDR3 bases: TGTGCCAGCGGGGATGGGACGGGGGGATTGTATGAGCAGTTCTTC. This encodes CASGDGTGGLYEQFF. This chain connects TRBV6-5 to TRBJ2-1, with TRBD2 identical over 7 bases. Germline values: CDR1 MNHEY, CDR2 SVGAGI. After removal of 8 bases from V and 8 bases from J, the junction contained 15 bases not matched to a gene. The CDR3 is 15 amino acids.

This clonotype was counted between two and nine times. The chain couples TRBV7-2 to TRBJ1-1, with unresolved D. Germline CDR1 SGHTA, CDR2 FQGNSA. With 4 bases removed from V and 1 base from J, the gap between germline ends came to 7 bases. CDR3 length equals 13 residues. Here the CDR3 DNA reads TGTGCCAGCAGCTCAACAAGGAACACTGAAGCTTTCTTT. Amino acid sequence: CASSSTRNTEAFF.

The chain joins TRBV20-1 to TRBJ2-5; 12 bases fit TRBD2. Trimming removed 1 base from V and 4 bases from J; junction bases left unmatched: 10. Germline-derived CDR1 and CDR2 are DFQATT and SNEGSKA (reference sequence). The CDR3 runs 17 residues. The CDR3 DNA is TGCAGTGCTAGAGGAAGAGGACTAGCGGGGCCCAGAGAGACCCAGTACTTC. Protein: CSARGRGLAGPRETQYF.

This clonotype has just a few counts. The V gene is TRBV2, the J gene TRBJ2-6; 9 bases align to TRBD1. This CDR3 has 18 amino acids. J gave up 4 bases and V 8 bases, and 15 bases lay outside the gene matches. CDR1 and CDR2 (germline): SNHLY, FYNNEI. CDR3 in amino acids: CASLRTLTGGPGANVLTF. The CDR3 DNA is TGTGCCAGCCTCCGAACACTAACAGGGGGCCCGGGGGCCAACGTCCTGACTTTC.

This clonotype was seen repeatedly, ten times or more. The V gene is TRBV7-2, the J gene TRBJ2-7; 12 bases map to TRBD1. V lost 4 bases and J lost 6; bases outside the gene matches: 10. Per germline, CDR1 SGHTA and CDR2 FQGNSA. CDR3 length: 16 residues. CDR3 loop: CASSCGTGGDCTEQYF. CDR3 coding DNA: TGTGCCAGCAGCTGTGGGACAGGGGGCGATTGCACCGAGCAGTACTTC.

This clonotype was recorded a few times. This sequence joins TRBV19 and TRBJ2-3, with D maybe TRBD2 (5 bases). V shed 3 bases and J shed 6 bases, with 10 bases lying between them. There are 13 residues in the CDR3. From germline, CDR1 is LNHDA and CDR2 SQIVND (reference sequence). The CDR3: CASSMVGVDTQYF. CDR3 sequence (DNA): TGTGCCAGTAGTATGGTCGGGGTGGATACGCAGTATTTT.

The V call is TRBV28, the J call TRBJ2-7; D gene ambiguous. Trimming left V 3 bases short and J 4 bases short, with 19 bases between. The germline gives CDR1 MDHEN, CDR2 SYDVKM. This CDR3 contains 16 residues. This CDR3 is CASSFLTRTPQYEQYF. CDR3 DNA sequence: TGTGCCAGCAGTTTTTTGACCAGGACGCCGCAATACGAGCAGTACTTC.

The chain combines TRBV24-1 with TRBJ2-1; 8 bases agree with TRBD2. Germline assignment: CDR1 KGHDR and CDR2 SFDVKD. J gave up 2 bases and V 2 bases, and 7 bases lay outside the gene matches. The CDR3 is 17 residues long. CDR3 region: CATSDSNLAGAYNEQFF. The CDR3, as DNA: TGTGCCACCAGTGATTCTAATCTAGCGGGCGCCTACAATGAGCAGTTCTTC.

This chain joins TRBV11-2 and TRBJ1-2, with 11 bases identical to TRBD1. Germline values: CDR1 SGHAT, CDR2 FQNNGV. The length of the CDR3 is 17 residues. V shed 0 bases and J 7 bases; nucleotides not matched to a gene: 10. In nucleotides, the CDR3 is TGTGCCAGCAGCTTAGATCTAAGGACAGGGGGCTTTTCTGGCTACACCTTC. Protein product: CASSLDLRTGGFSGYTF.

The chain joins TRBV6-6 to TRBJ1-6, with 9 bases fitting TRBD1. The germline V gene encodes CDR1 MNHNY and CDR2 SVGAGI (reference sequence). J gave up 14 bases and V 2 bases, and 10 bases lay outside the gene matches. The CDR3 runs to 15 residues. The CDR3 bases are TGTGCCAGCAGTTACCAAAGTCGGGGACAGGGTTCCCTCCACTTT. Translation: CASSYQSRGQGSLHF.

The CDR3 bases are TGTGCCAGCAGTGCAGGGAGCTATGGCTACACCTTC. It translates to CASSAGSYGYTF. This chain joins TRBV25-1 and TRBJ1-2; perhaps TRBD1 as D (5 bases). Germline-derived CDR1 and CDR2 are MGHDK and SYGVNS. Between the trimmed V and J ends, which lost 4 bases and 4 bases, there was a span of 7 bases. This CDR3 is 12 amino acids long.

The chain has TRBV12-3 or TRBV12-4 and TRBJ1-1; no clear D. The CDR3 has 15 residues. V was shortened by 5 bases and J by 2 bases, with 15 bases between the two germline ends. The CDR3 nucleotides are TGTGCCAGCAGTCCACCCTACCGCGGAAACACTGAAGCTTTCTTT. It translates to CASSPPYRGNTEAFF.

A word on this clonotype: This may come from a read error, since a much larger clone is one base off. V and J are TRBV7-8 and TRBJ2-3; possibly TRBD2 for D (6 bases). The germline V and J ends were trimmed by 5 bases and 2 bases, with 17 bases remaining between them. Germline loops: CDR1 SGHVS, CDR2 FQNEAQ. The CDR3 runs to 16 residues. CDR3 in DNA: TGTGCCAGCAGCACCGCCGGAGGGTACTACACAGATACGCAGTATTTT. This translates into CASSTAGGYYTDTQYF.

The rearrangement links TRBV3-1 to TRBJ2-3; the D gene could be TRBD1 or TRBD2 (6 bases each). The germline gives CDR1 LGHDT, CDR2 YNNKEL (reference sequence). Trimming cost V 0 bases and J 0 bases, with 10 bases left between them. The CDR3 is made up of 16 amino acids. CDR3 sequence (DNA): TGTGCCAGCAGCCAAGATGGGGGGCCTAGCACAGATACGCAGTATTTT. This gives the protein CASSQDGGPSTDTQYF.

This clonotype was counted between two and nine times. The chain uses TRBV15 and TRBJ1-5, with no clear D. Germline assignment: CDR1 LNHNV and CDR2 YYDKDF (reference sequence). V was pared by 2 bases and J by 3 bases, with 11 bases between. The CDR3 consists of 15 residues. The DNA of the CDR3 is TGTGCCACCAGCAGAAGTACCAGTACCAATCAGCCCCAGCATTTT. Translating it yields CATSRSTSTNQPQHF.